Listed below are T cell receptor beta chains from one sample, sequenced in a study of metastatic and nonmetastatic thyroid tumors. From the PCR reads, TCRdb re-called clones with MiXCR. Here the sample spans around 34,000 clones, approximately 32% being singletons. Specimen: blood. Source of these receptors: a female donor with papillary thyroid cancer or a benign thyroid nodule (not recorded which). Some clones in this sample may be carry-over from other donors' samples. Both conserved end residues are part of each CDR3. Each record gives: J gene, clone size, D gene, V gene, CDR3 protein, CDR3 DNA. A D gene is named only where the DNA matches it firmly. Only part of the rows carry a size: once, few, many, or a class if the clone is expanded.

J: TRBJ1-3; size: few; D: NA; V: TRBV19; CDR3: CASSTDKGTVNTIYF; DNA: TGTGCCAGTAGTACAGATAAGGGGACTGTAAACACCATATATTTT
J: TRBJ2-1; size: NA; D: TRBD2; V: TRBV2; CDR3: CASKGSGRDTYNEQFF; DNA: TGTGCCAGCAAGGGTAGCGGGAGGGATACCTACAATGAGCAGTTCTTC
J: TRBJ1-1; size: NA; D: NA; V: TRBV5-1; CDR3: CASSLEGGSDTEAFF; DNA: TGCGCCAGCAGCTTGGAGGGGGGAAGCGACACTGAAGCTTTCTTT
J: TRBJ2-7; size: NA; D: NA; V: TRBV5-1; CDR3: CASSAPIYEKYF; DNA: TGCGCCAGCAGCGCCCCAATCTACGAGAAGTACTTC
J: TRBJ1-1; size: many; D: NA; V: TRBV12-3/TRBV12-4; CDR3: CASSSGLNTEAFF; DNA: TGTGCCAGCAGTTCTGGACTGAACACTGAAGCTTTCTTT
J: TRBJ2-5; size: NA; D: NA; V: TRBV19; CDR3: CASGEGGARETQYF; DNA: TGTGCCAGTGGGGAGGGGGGGGCCCGAGAGACCCAGTACTTC
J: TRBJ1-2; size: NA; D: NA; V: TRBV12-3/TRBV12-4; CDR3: CASSLGRTNYGYTF; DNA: TGTGCCAGCAGTTTGGGGCGCACCAACTATGGATACACCTTC
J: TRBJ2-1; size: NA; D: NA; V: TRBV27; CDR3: CASSFKPDEQFF; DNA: TGTGCCAGCAGTTTCAAGCCGGATGAGCAGTTCTTC
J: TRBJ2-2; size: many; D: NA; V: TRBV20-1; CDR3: CSALGVSGELFF; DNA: TGCAGTGCCCTAGGTGTTAGCGGGGAGCTGTTTTTT
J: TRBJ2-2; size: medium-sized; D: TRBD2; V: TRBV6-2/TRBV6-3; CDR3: CASSSGGDTGELFF; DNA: TGTGCCAGCAGTAGCGGGGGGGACACCGGGGAGCTGTTTTTT
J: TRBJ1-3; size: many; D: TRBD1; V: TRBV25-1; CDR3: CASDMGGGNSGNTIYF; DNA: TGTGCCAGCGATATGGGAGGGGGCAATTCCGGAAACACCATATATTTT
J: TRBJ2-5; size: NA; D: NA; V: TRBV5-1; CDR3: CATLLMEGPVKETQYF; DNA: TGCGCCACCCTTTTGATGGAGGGCCCAGTCAAAGAGACCCAGTACTTC
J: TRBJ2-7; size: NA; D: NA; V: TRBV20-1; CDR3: CSARGFVEYEQYF; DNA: TGCAGTGCTAGAGGGTTTGTGGAGTACGAGCAGTACTTC
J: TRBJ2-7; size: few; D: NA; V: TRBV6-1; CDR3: CASSEASYEQYF; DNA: TGTGCCAGCAGTGAAGCAAGCTACGAGCAGTACTTC
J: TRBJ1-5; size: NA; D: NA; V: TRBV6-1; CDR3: CASRNEQAARQHF; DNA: TGTGCCAGCAGGAATGAGCAGGCGGCGCGCCAGCATTTT
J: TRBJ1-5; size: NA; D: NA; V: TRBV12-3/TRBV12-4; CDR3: CATRLGTRQPQHF; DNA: TGTGCCACCCGTTTAGGGACGAGGCAGCCCCAGCATTTT
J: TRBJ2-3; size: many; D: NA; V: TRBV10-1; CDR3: CASSDLDKGTDTQYF; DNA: TGCGCCAGCAGTGATTTGGACAAAGGCACAGATACGCAGTATTTT
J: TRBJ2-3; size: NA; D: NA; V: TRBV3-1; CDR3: CASSQSYPSTSTDTQYF; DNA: TGTGCCAGCAGCCAATCTTACCCTAGTACTAGCACAGATACGCAGTATTTT
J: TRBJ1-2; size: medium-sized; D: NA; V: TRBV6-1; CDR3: CASSQNGVYGYTF; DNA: TGTGCCAGCAGTCAAAACGGAGTCTATGGCTACACCTTC
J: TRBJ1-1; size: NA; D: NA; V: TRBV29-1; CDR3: CSVCDRSDTEAFF; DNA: TGCAGCGTGTGTGACAGGTCGGACACTGAAGCTTTCTTT
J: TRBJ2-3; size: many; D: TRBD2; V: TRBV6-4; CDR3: CASSDSTSGGDTQYF; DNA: TGTGCCAGCAGTGACTCGACTAGCGGGGGAGATACGCAGTATTTT
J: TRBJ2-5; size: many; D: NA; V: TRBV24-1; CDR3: CATSDSRQGGETQYF; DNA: TGTGCCACCAGTGACTCCAGACAGGGAGGAGAGACCCAGTACTTC
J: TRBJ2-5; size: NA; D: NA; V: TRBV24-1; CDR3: CATSGGSFQTQYF; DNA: TGTGCCACCAGTGGGGGGAGTTTCCAGACCCAGTACTTC
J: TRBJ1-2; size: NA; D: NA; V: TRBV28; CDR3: CASSEVGQGKHYGYTF; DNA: TGTGCCAGCAGTGAGGTCGGGCAGGGGAAGCACTATGGCTACACCTTC
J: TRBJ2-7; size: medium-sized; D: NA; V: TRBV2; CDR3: CASRLSGTASYEQYF; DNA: TGTGCCAGCAGACTGAGTGGGACGGCCTCCTACGAGCAGTACTTC
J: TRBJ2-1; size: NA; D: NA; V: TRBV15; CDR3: CATSRDRLAGEQFF; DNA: TGTGCCACCAGCAGAGATCGGCTGGCTGGTGAGCAGTTCTTC
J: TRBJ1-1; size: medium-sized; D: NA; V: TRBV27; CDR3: CASSLSGTYTEAFF; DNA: TGTGCCAGCAGTTTATCTGGGACCTACACTGAAGCTTTCTTT
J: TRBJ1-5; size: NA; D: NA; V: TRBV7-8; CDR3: CASSLEGGLLNQPQHF; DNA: TGTGCCAGCAGCCTAGAGGGCGGCCTCCTCAATCAGCCCCAGCATTTT
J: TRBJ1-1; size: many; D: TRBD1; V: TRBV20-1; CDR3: CSARTGDTEAFF; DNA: TGCAGTGCGAGAACAGGGGACACTGAAGCTTTCTTT
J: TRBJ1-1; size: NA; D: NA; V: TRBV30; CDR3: CAWSPGGGATEAFF; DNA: TGTGCCTGGAGTCCGGGTGGGGGCGCGACTGAAGCTTTCTTT
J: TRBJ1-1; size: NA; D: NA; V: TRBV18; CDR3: CASLRNKNTEAFF; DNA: TGTGCCAGCTTACGGAATAAGAACACTGAAGCTTTCTTT
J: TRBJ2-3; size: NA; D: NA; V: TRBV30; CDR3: CAWSVPSKADTQYF; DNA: TGTGCCTGGAGTGTACCGAGCAAGGCAGATACGCAGTATTTT
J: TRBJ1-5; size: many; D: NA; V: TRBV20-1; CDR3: CSAREAGNGGNQPQHF; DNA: TGCAGTGCTAGAGAGGCCGGGAATGGAGGCAATCAGCCCCAGCATTTT
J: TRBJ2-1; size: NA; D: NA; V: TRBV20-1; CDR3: CSAFSWRNYNEQFF; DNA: TGCAGTGCTTTTTCCTGGCGAAACTACAATGAGCAGTTCTTC
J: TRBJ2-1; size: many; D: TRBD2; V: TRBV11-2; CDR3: CASSTGLAGEGDEQFF; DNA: TGTGCCAGCAGCACCGGACTAGCGGGAGAGGGCGATGAGCAGTTCTTC
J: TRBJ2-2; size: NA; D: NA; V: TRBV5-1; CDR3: CASSLAPQVNTGELFF; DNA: TGCGCCAGCAGCCTTGCCCCCCAGGTTAACACCGGGGAGCTGTTTTTT
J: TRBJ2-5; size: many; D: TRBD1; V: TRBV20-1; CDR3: CSATDRMVETQYF; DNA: TGCAGTGCCACGGACAGGATGGTAGAGACCCAGTACTTC
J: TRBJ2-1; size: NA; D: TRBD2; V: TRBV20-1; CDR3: CSALSSGRVSYNEQFF; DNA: TGCAGTGCCTTGTCTAGCGGGAGAGTGTCCTACAATGAGCAGTTCTTC
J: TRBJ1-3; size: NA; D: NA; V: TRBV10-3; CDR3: CASLAGDSGNTIYF; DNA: TGTGCCTCCCTGGCAGGGGACTCTGGAAACACCATATATTTT
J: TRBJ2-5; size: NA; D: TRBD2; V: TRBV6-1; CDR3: CASISRTSAQETQYF; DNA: TGTGCCAGCATCTCGAGGACTAGCGCCCAAGAGACCCAATACTTC
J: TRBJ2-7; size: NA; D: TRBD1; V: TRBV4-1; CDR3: CASSQDLGQGGTYEQYF; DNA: TGCGCCAGCAGCCAAGACTTGGGACAGGGGGGAACCTACGAGCAGTACTTC
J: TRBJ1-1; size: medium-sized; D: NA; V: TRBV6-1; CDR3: CASSEKVSPEGTEAFF; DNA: TGTGCCAGCAGTGAAAAAGTCAGCCCCGAGGGAACTGAAGCTTTCTTT
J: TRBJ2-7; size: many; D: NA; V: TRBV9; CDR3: CASSPSGDYEQYF; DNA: TGTGCCAGCAGCCCAAGCGGAGACTACGAGCAGTACTTC
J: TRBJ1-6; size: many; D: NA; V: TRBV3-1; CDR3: CASSQDIQGNSPLHF; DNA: TGTGCCAGCAGCCAAGATATCCAGGGCAATTCACCCCTCCACTTT
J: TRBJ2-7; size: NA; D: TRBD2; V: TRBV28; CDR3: CASSRPGTSYEQYF; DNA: TGTGCCAGCAGCCGCCCCGGGACTAGCTACGAGCAGTACTTC
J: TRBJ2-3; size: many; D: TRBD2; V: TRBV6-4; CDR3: CASSETSGGTDTQYF; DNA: TGTGCCAGCAGTGAGACTAGCGGGGGCACAGATACGCAGTATTTT
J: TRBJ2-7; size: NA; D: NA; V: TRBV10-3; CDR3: CAISTQGVEQYF; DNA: TGTGCCATCAGTACTCAGGGTGTCGAGCAGTACTTC
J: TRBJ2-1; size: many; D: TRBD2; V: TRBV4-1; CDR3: CASSPIGLVPHEQFF; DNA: TGCGCCAGCAGCCCCATAGGACTAGTCCCACATGAGCAGTTCTTC